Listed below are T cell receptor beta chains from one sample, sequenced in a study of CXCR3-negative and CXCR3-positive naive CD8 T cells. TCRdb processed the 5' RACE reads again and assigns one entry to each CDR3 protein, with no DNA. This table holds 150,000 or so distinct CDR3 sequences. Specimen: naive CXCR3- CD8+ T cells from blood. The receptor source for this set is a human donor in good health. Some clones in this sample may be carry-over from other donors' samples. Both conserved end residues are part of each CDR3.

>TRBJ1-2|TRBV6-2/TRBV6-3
CASIARDRDGYTF
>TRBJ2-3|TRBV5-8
CASMKGAGGDTQYF
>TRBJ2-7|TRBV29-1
CSVAQGSSYEQYF
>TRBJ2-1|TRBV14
CASSQVGAAFYNEQFF
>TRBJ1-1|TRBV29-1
CSVTTGLNTEAFF
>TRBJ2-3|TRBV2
CATSRETDTQYF
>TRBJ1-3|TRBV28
CASSNRGSGNTIYF
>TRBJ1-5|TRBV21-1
CASSKWIQPQHF
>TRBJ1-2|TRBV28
CASSPPGPSNGYTF
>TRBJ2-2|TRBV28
CASRSGTAGLPGELFF
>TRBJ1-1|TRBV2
CASTAGTGPFEAFF
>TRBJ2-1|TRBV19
CASSWDRGDNEQFF
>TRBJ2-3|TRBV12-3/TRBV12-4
CASSLEADTDTQYF
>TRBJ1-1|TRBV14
CASSQDLWQVNTEAFF
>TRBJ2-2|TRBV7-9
CASRPTSGPGTGELFF
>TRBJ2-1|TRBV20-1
CSASHREALRNEQFF
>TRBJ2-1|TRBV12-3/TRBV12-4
CASSLGLAGGSQFF
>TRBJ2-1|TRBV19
CASSIGLTGGPSSYNEQFF
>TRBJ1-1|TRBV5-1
CASSGDIAPEAFF
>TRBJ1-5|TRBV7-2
CASSEWAGHSNQPQHF
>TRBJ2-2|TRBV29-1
CSVRDTNTGELFF
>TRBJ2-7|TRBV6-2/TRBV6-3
CASSWANSYEQYF
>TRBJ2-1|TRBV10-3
CAISEFMTGGTGNEQFF
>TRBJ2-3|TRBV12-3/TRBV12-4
CASSFGFEGDTQYF
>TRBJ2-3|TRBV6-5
CASSYDQRGGTDTQYF
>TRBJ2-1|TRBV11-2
CASSPIAGPGEQFF
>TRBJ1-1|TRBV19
CASPSGGATEAFF
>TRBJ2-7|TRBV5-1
CASSPRVSSYEQYF
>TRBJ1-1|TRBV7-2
CASRGVLNTEAFF
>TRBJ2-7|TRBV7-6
CASSLAGGNSYEQYF
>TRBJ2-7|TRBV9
CASSPRQEGEQYF
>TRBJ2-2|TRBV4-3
CASSQDRTGNTGELFF
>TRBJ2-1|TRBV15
CATSRDRAGGYNEQFF
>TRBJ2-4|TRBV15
CATSRGWGRGTNIQYF
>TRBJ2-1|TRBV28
CASSFRGSLFHEQFF
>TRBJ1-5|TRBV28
CASTLETGSNPQHF
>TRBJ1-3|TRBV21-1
CASRNQTSSEPGTYQCCGNTIYF
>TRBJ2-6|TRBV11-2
CATQGFWGANVLTF
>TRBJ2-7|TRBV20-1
CSATDPEAEPSYEQYF
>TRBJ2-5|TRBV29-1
CSASGGQGAEETQYF
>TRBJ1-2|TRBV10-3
CAISESGPADGYTF
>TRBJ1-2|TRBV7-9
CASSFSPGTRYGYTF
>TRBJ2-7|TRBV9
CASSARLDLYYEQYF
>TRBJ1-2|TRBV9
CASSVEDSPYGYTF
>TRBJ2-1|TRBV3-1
CASSPRKTGAYYNEQFF
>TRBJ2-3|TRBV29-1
CSVSGTGGAGTDTQYF
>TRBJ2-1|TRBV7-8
CASSLTRDRMGVF
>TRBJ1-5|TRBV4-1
CASSQGPAYQPQHF
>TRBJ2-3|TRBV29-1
CSARDSDTDTQYF
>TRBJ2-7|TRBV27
CASSLTSGRYEQYF
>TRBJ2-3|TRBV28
CASSLSGGLTDTQYF
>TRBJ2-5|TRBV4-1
CASSQAPGLMGTQYF
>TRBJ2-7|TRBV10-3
CAISERDSSYEQYF